Below are 10 T cell receptor beta chains sequenced from a single sample in a study of a mutant IDH1 vaccine in newly diagnosed glioma. Time point indicated: week 47, end of study. Each dose delivered 300 ug of mutant IDH1 20-mer peptide subcutaneously with imiquimod. Profiled with immunoSEQ multiplex PCR; TCRdb holds only in-frame clones, not every one. The table lists 30,000 to 35,000 clones, 90% of them singletons, with 4% to 6% in the top ten. These receptors have no known antigen. The source material was PBMCs, sampled from a glioma patient whose treatment included an IDH1 peptide vaccine. Every receptor here comes from a woman aged 40 to 55 with glioma.

The rearrangement joins TRBV29-1 to TRBJ2-2; 9 bases are shared with TRBD1. CDR1 is SQVTM, CDR2 ANQGSEA, per germline. The CDR3 covers 15 residues. Unmatched junction bases numbered 9, after V lost 6 bases and J lost 4 bases. CDR3 DNA sequence: TGCAGCGTCTCCGGGACAGGGATACTCACCGGGGAGCTGTTTTTT. This translates into CSVSGTGILTGELFF.

The chain has TRBV25-1 and TRBJ2-7; unclear D gene. CDR3 length: 11 residues. Deletions cut 5 bases from V and 3 bases from J, with 5 bases between. Looked up from germline, CDR1 is MGHDK and CDR2 is SYGVNS. CDR3 nucleotide sequence: TGTGCCAGCAGTCGAGGCTACGAGCAGTACTTC. Its translation is CASSRGYEQYF.

V usage is TRBV27 and J usage is TRBJ1-1; possible D gene TRBD1, 5 bases. The CDR3 spans 15 residues. Germline CDR1 and CDR2: MNHEY and SMNVEV (reference sequence). Trimming took off 4 bases at V and 0 bases at J, with 12 bases between the two ends. CDR3 nucleotide sequence: TGTGCCAGCAGTTCAAACAGACAGTTGAACACTGAAGCTTTCTTT. This translates into CASSSNRQLNTEAFF.

The chain recombines TRBV7-8 with TRBJ2-5, with TRBD1 identical over 8 bases. Per the germline V gene, CDR1 is SGHVS and CDR2 is FQNEAQ. V lost 4 bases to trimming and J lost 7 bases; unmatched junction nucleotides: 5. This CDR3 is 13 amino acids long. The CDR3 nucleotides read TGTGCCAGCAGCTCCAGGACAGGGTGGACCCAGTACTTC. It encodes CASSSRTGWTQYF.

The J gene is TRBJ2-1, the V gene TRBV9, with no clear D. The CDR3 is 11 residues long. CDR1 SGDLS and CDR2 YYNGEE come from the germline V gene. V lost 7 bases, J lost 9 bases, and 11 bases lay in between. CDR3 coding DNA: TGTGCCAGCGCCATGACGGGTGAGCAGTTCTTC. Translated, it gives CASAMTGEQFF.

This CDR3 is CASRDRGRSSYNEQFF. In DNA form, the CDR3 reads TGTGCCAGTCGGGACAGGGGACGAAGCTCCTACAATGAGCAGTTCTTC. The chain is built from TRBV18 and TRBJ2-1, with 10 positions matching TRBD1. The CDR3 consists of 16 residues. From germline, CDR1 is KGHSH and CDR2 LQKENI. Unmatched junction bases numbered 8, after V lost 9 bases and J lost 0 bases.

CDR3 region: CASSLAGGPQEQYF. CDR3 sequence (DNA): TGCGCCAGCTCCTTAGCGGGGGGGCCTCAGGAGCAGTACTTC. The chain couples TRBV5-1 to TRBJ2-7, with TRBD2 matching 11 bases. Trimming removed 7 bases from V and 7 bases from J; junction bases left unmatched: 10. CDR3 length: 14 amino acids. CDR1 and CDR2 from the germline V gene are SGHRS and YFSETQ.

The chain has TRBV28 and TRBJ2-1; D remains ambiguous. The CDR3 totals 14 residues. V lost 4 bases, J lost 0 bases, and 7 bases lay in between. The germline gives CDR1 MDHEN, CDR2 SYDVKM. The CDR3 coding sequence is TGTGCCAGCAGTTACGTAAGCTCCTACAATGAGCAGTTCTTC. It codes for CASSYVSSYNEQFF.

The rearrangement links TRBV7-2 to TRBJ2-2, with 7 bases fitting TRBD2. The CDR3 runs to 15 residues. The ends lost 5 bases at V and 5 bases at J; junction bases unmatched: 8. Looked up from germline, CDR1 is SGHTA and CDR2 is FQGNSA. CDR3 DNA: TGTGCCAGCAGCCCCGTACCGGGGGGAACCGGGGAGCTGTTTTTT. It encodes CASSPVPGGTGELFF.

The rearrangement joins TRBV5-1 to TRBJ2-7; 12 bases line up with TRBD2. CDR1 SGHRS and CDR2 YFSETQ come from the germline V gene. After removal of 5 bases from V and 3 bases from J, the junction contained 9 bases not matched to a gene. The CDR3 is made up of 16 amino acids. DNA for the CDR3: TGCGCCAGCAGTCCCGAGCTAGCGGGGGGGATCTACGAGCAGTACTTC. This gives the protein CASSPELAGGIYEQYF.